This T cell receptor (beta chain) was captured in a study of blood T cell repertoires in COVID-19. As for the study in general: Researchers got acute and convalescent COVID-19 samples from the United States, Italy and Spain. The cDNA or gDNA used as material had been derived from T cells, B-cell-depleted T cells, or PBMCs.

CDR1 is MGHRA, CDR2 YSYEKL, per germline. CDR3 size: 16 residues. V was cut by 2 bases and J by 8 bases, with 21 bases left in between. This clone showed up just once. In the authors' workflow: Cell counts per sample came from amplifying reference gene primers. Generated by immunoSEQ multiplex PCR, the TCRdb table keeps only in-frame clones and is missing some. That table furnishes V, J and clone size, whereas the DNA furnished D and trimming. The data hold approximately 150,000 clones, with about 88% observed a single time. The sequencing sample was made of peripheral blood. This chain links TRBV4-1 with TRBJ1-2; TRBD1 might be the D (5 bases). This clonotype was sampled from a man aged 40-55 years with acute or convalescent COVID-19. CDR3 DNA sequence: TGCGCCAGCAGCCAAAGCGAGCAGGGTGGGTATGAAGGCTACACCTTC. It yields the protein CASSQSEQGGYEGYTF.